This T cell receptor (beta chain) originates from a study of T-cell reconstitution after alpha-beta-depleted transplantation in children. A word on this clonotype: The junction shows a germline mismatch at one end, possibly a read error.

The CDR3 contains 13 residues. Preparation of the TCRbeta library involved a method that used unique molecular identifiers. TCRdb called the PCR reads again in MiXCR, with one record for every CDR3 protein. The data contain 700,000 to 950,000 distinct CDR3 sequences, 15% to 20% of them seen just once; the ten biggest clones take up approximately 4.5%. Here the sequenced sample was PBMCs, mostly from graft donor cells, taken 360 days after TCRalphabeta/CD19-depleted stem cell transplant. The TCR comes from a male patient under 18 who had a stem cell transplant for acute lymphoblastic leukemia, so the T cells may come from the graft donor. V gene TRBV12-3 or TRBV12-4 combines with J gene TRBJ2-7; TRBD2 aligns across 7 bases. In DNA, the CDR3 is TGTGCCAGCAGTTTTGGGACTACCTACGAGAAGTACTTC. Its protein product is CASSFGTTYEKYF.